These 29 T cell receptor beta chains were sequenced from one sample in a study of human T cells and chemical hapten exposure. TCRdb reanalysed the RACE reads using MiXCR and keeps one entry per CDR3 protein. The repertoire includes 350,000 to 400,000 distinct CDR3 sequences, under 6.5% of them detected once, and about 5.4% sits in the top ten. The time point is: patch test 2, 6 weeks after DPC sensitization. As for treatment: therapeutic diphenylcyclopropenone sensitization with weekly scalp DPC. This material consisted of whole blood, taken in connection with sensitization to the hapten diphenylcyclopropenone (DPC). The receptors stem from a woman younger than 35 with alopecia areata. Some clones in this sample may be carry-over from other donors' samples.

This chain joins TRBV11-1 and TRBJ2-7; tentative D call: TRBD2 (6 bases). Germline CDR1 is SGHAT and CDR2 is FQDESV (reference sequence). The germline V and J ends were trimmed by 2 bases and 0 bases, with 11 bases remaining between them. The CDR3 is 15 amino acids. The DNA for the CDR3 is TGTGCCAGCAGCTTAAGGCTAGCGTCCTCCTACGAGCAGTACTTC. Its translation: CASSLRLASSYEQYF. The variable domain in full, completed from reference TRBV11-1 and TRBJ2-7, reads EAEVAQSPRYKITEKSQAVAFWCDPISGHATLYWYRQILGQGPELLVQFQDESVVDDSQLPKDRFSAERLKGVDSTLKIQPAELGDSAMYLCASSLRLASSYEQYFGPGTRLTVT.

In its sample, this clonotype was seen many times. The chain is built from TRBV7-2 and TRBJ2-7; no firm D call. The CDR3 contains 14 residues. Germline CDR1 SGHTA, CDR2 FQGNSA. Trimming stripped 4 bases from V and 2 bases from J, with 12 bases between. The CDR3 DNA follows: TGTGCCAGCAGCTCCATCCAAGAACCCTACGAGCAGTACTTC. Translated: CASSSIQEPYEQYF.

This clonotype showed up just a few times. The chain employs TRBV4-3 and TRBJ2-3; D is unresolved. The CDR3 has 15 residues. CDR1 is LGHNA and CDR2 is YSLEER in the germline V gene. V was clipped by 0 bases and J by 2 bases, with 9 bases between them. The CDR3, as DNA: TGCGCCAGCAGCCAAGATAAATCGTTCACAGATACGCAGTATTTT. Residues: CASSQDKSFTDTQYF.

The gene calls are TRBV28 and TRBJ2-3; the match to TRBD2 covers 9 bases. The CDR3 is 16 amino acids. Per the germline V gene, CDR1 is MDHEN and CDR2 is SYDVKM. V was clipped by 4 bases and J by 3 bases; unmatched bases: 8. Here the CDR3 reads CASSSPRSGGTDTQYF. CDR3 DNA: TGTGCCAGCAGTTCCCCCCGCAGCGGGGGGACAGATACGCAGTATTTT.

This clonotype has only a few counts. The V call is TRBV10-3, the J call TRBJ2-7; weak D call: TRBD2 (7 bases). Trimming took 5 bases from V and 3 from J, leaving 14 bases between them. The CDR3 has 14 amino acids. Germline V lookup: CDR1 ENHRY, CDR2 SYGVKD. The CDR3 reads CAISLGGAFYEQYF. The CDR3 nucleotides read TGTGCCATCAGTCTAGGGGGGGCCTTCTACGAGCAGTACTTC.

This clonotype appeared a few times. The chain links TRBV11-2 to TRBJ2-1; D might be TRBD1 or TRBD2, each matching 6 bases. V lost 5 bases, J lost 8 bases, and 43 bases lay in between. CDR3 size: 23 residues. CDR1 and CDR2 (germline): SGHAT, FQNNGV. CDR3: CASSRRSSTPFTGGPTRRDEQFF. Written as DNA, the CDR3 is TGTGCCAGCAGCCGTCGCTCTTCAACACCTTTTACCGGGGGCCCAACTCGACGGGATGAGCAGTTCTTC.

The chain uses TRBV24-1 and TRBJ1-1; D uncertain. From germline, CDR1 is KGHDR and CDR2 SFDVKD. V was pared by 5 bases and J by 3 bases, with 9 bases between. The CDR3 extends over 13 amino acids. CDR3 in amino acids: CATSVGPYTEAFF. Written as DNA, the CDR3 is TGTGCCACCAGTGTAGGACCTTACACTGAAGCTTTCTTT.

This clonotype was seen more than once but under ten times. The chain links TRBV5-4 to TRBJ2-1, with 10 bases fitting TRBD2. The junction had 16 bases not matched to a gene; V was cut back by 5 bases and J by 8 bases. In germline, CDR1 is SGHNT, CDR2 YYREEE (reference sequence). This CDR3 is built from 17 residues. CDR3 sequence (DNA): TGTGCCAGCAGTCCGATTAAACTAGCGGGGCAGGTCTATGAGCAGTTCTTC. Protein sequence: CASSPIKLAGQVYEQFF. Full variable domain (outside the CDR3, taken from reference TRBV5-4 and TRBJ2-1): ETGVTQSPTHLIKTRGQQVTLRCSSQSGHNTVSWYQQALGQGPQFIFQYYREEENGRGNFPPRFSGLQFPNYSSELNVNALELDDSALYLCASSPIKLAGQVYEQFFGPGTRLTVL.

The chain combines TRBV7-8 with TRBJ1-1, with TRBD1 matching over 12 bases. CDR3 size: 14 residues. Trimming took 5 bases from V and 6 from J; bases not matched to a gene: 4. The germline V gene encodes CDR1 SGHVS and CDR2 FQNEAQ. The CDR3, as DNA: TGTGCCAGCAGCCACGGGACAGGGGGCGCTGAAGCTTTCTTT. This codes for CASSHGTGGAEAFF.

This clonotype has more than one count but fewer than ten. The rearrangement links TRBV12-3 or TRBV12-4 to TRBJ2-3; a weak D match, TRBD2 (6 bases). The CDR3 extends over 14 amino acids. V lost 7 bases and J lost 4, with 15 bases in between. CDR3 nucleotide sequence: TGTGCCAGCACCTCCGGGACTTTCCCAGATACGCAGTATTTT. Amino acids: CASTSGTFPDTQYF.

The V gene is TRBV18, the J gene TRBJ1-1; no clear D. Trimming removed 1 base at V and 2 bases at J, with 8 bases between. CDR1 and CDR2 (germline): KGHSH, LQKENI. This CDR3 comprises 14 residues. CDR3 in amino acids: CASSPQTENTEAFF. DNA for the CDR3: TGTGCCAGCTCACCACAGACGGAAAACACTGAAGCTTTCTTT.

The V call is TRBV18, the J call TRBJ1-6; no firm D call. The V end lost 3 bases, the J end lost 7 bases, and 13 bases lay between the germline ends. CDR1 is KGHSH, CDR2 LQKENI, per germline. The CDR3 has 15 residues. CDR3 sequence reads: CASSPEQVPNSPLHF. The CDR3 coding sequence is TGTGCCAGCTCACCGGAGCAGGTCCCGAATTCACCCCTCCACTTT.

This clonotype has ten or more counts. Here the CDR3 DNA reads TGCGCCAGCAGCTTGGTGGTGCCAGATACGCAGTATTTT. This encodes CASSLVVPDTQYF. The V call is TRBV5-1, the J call TRBJ2-3; D unclear. Germline CDR1 reads SGHRS; CDR2 reads YFSETQ. The CDR3 spans 13 residues. Trimming took 0 bases from V and 4 from J, leaving 6 bases between them.

V is TRBV3-1 and J is TRBJ1-2; D gene ambiguous. Trimming removed 0 bases at V and 8 bases at J, with 4 bases between. The V gene's germline CDR1 is LGHDT and CDR2 YNNKEL (reference sequence). This CDR3 spans 11 amino acids. The CDR3 nucleotides read TGTGCCAGCAGCCAAGAGAAGGGCTACACCTTC. It codes for CASSQEKGYTF. Full variable domain (rest looked up from reference TRBV3-1 and TRBJ1-2): DTAVSQTPKYLVTQMGNDKSIKCEQNLGHDTMYWYKQDSKKFLKIMFSYNNKELIINETVPNRFSPKSPDKAHLNLHINSLELGDSAVYFCASSQEKGYTFGSGTRLTVV.

The sample holds many counts of this clonotype. The V call is TRBV5-6, the J call TRBJ1-6; 7 nucleotides line up with TRBD1. CDR3 size: 18 residues. Germline assignment: CDR1 SGHDT and CDR2 YYEEEE. Losses at the gene ends were 5 bases for V and 4 bases for J; bases not matched to a gene: 15. CDR3 loop: CASRSGGGLFRYNSPLHF. DNA for the CDR3: TGTGCCAGCAGATCAGGGGGAGGGCTCTTCCGGTATAATTCACCCCTCCACTTT.

This clonotype was seen a few times. The chain uses TRBV12-3 or TRBV12-4 and TRBJ2-2; D assignment may be TRBD1 or TRBD2 (5 bases each). Trimming shortened V by 3 bases and J by 4 bases, and 9 bases separated the two germline ends. CDR3 size: 14 residues. CDR3 in amino acids: CASSFGGSTGELFF. CDR3 coding DNA: TGTGCCAGCAGTTTTGGGGGAAGCACCGGGGAGCTGTTTTTT.

This clonotype was observed a handful of times. The chain employs TRBV28 and TRBJ1-4; 7 bases align to TRBD1. With V trimmed by 3 bases and J by 8 bases, 12 bases remained unmatched. This CDR3 contains 16 residues. Per germline, CDR1 MDHEN and CDR2 SYDVKM. CDR3 nucleotide sequence: TGTGCCAGCAGTTTTAGACCGACAGGGTTGGACGAAAAACTGTTTTTT. Amino acid sequence: CASSFRPTGLDEKLFF.

This clonotype was seen many times. The chain recombines TRBV6-6 with TRBJ1-6; D not certain. The CDR3 sequence is 13 residues long. V was cut by 3 bases and J by 9 bases, with 9 bases left in between. CDR1 and CDR2 from the germline V gene are MNHNY and SVGAGI (reference sequence). The DNA for the CDR3 is TGTGCCAGCAGTTATTCCTTAGGTTCACCCCTCCACTTT. Translating it yields CASSYSLGSPLHF.

The rearrangement uses TRBV7-8 and TRBJ2-5; the match to TRBD2 covers 9 bases. Germline CDR1 and CDR2: SGHVS and FQNEAQ. This CDR3 has 16 residues. Unmatched junction bases numbered 6, after V lost 2 bases and J lost 2 bases. The CDR3 nucleotides read TGTGCCAGCAGCTTACCAGCGGGGGGCGATCAAGAGACCCAGTACTTC. This gives the protein CASSLPAGGDQETQYF. Full variable domain (rest looked up from reference TRBV7-8 and TRBJ2-5): GAGVSQSPRYKVAKRGQDVALRCDPISGHVSLFWYQQALGQGPEFLTYFQNEAQLDKSGLPSDRFFAERPEGSVSTLKIQRTQQEDSAVYLCASSLPAGGDQETQYFGPGTRLLVL.

This clonotype has a count of ten or more. The CDR3 nucleotides read TGTGCCAGCAGCCAGGTCGTCGGGGGTCAGCCCCAGCATTTT. Translating it yields CASSQVVGGQPQHF. V usage is TRBV3-1 and J usage is TRBJ1-5; possible D gene TRBD1, 5 bases. The CDR3 runs to 14 residues. Trimming took off 3 bases at V and 6 bases at J, with 12 bases between the two ends. CDR1 and CDR2 (germline): LGHDT, YNNKEL (reference sequence).

This clonotype has ten or more counts. The chain recombines TRBV29-1 with TRBJ1-5; D unclear. CDR1 and CDR2 from the germline V gene are SQVTM and ANQGSEA. This CDR3 comprises 13 residues. V lost 6 bases and J lost 6, with 15 bases in between. The CDR3 DNA reads TGCAGCGTCAGTCCCGGTGAGGGTCAGCCCCAGCATTTT. Amino acid sequence: CSVSPGEGQPQHF.

This clonotype has a count of ten or more. The chain recombines TRBV15 with TRBJ2-1, with D perhaps given as TRBD1 or TRBD2 (5 bases each). This CDR3 spans 15 amino acids. V was trimmed by 5 bases and J by 5 bases, leaving 16 bases between them. Germline lookup yields CDR1 LNHNV and CDR2 YYDKDF (reference sequence). Here the CDR3 reads CATSFGGGQNNEQFF. DNA of the CDR3: TGTGCCACCAGCTTTGGTGGGGGTCAAAACAATGAGCAGTTCTTC.

This clonotype was observed many times. Here the CDR3 reads CASSLARTGRIGEKLFF. The CDR3 DNA sequence: TGTGCCAGCAGCTTAGCGCGGACAGGCCGAATCGGGGAAAAACTGTTTTTT. V gene TRBV7-6 combines with J gene TRBJ1-4; 7 bases line up with TRBD1. The CDR3 contains 17 residues. Looked up from germline, CDR1 is SGHVS and CDR2 is FNYEAQ. V dropped 0 bases and J dropped 8; count of bases not matched to a gene: 12. Complete variable domain (other parts from reference TRBV7-6 and TRBJ1-4): GAGVSQSPRYKVTKRGQDVALRCDPISGHVSLYWYRQALGQGPEFLTYFNYEAQQDKSGLPNDRFSAERPEGSISTLTIQRTEQRDSAMYRCASSLARTGRIGEKLFFGSGTQLSVL.

There are a few counts of this clonotype. The chain joins TRBV7-9 to TRBJ1-6; TRBD1 agrees at 8 bases. Germline CDR1 is SEHNR and CDR2 is FQNEAQ (reference sequence). CDR3 size: 14 residues. The V gene end was trimmed by 3 bases and the J gene end by 7 bases; junction bases not matched to a gene: 2. This CDR3 is CASSLQGANSPLHF. The CDR3 DNA follows: TGTGCCAGCAGCTTGCAGGGGGCGAATTCACCCCTCCACTTT.

This clonotype was observed a few times. This chain connects TRBV5-1 to TRBJ2-1, with a tentative D call TRBD2 (6 bases). Germline-derived CDR1 and CDR2 are SGHRS and YFSETQ. Trimming stripped 1 base from V and 3 bases from J, with 11 bases between. The CDR3 consists of 15 residues. This CDR3 is CASSLIGEDYNEQFF. The DNA of the CDR3 is TGCGCCAGCAGCTTGATCGGGGAGGACTACAATGAGCAGTTCTTC.

There are many counts of this clonotype. The chain employs TRBV4-1 and TRBJ1-6; D might be TRBD1 (6 bases). Trimming removed 0 bases from V and 3 bases from J, with 9 bases in between. Looked up from germline, CDR1 is MGHRA and CDR2 is YSYEKL. The CDR3 extends over 16 amino acids. This CDR3 is CASSQELTGYNSPLHF. The DNA of the CDR3 is TGCGCCAGCAGCCAAGAACTGACAGGCTATAATTCACCCCTCCACTTT.

This clonotype was counted many times. This chain links TRBV20-1 with TRBJ2-7; 11 bases align to TRBD1. Germline CDR1 reads DFQATT; CDR2 reads SNEGSKA (reference sequence). This CDR3 spans 15 amino acids. J lost 2 bases, V lost 6 bases, and 9 bases had no gene match. The CDR3 region is CSAYRDRGETYEQYF. The CDR3 coding sequence is TGCAGTGCGTACCGGGACAGGGGGGAAACCTACGAGCAGTACTTC.

The gene calls are TRBV28 and TRBJ2-7; D not certain. Germline CDR1 is MDHEN and CDR2 is SYDVKM. This CDR3 is 13 amino acids long. The V end was cut by 3 bases, the J end by 9 bases, with 15 bases between. The CDR3 spells CASSFVAINGQYF. DNA of the CDR3: TGTGCCAGCAGTTTTGTAGCTATTAATGGGCAGTACTTC.

The J gene is TRBJ1-6, the V gene TRBV21-1. TRBV21-1 is termed a pseudogene. This CDR3 spans 19 amino acids. The CDR3 bases are TGTGCCAGCAGCAAAGATTTCCTAGTTAGACGGCAGTATCGTTCACCCCTCCACTTT. The encoded protein is CASSKDFLVRRQYRSPLHF.